This TCR beta chain comes out of a study of T cell clones after liver transplantation. Study-wide context: Post-transplant blood was tracked for graft-donor-reactive T cell clones identified in a pre-transplant mixed lymphocyte reaction. Pre-transplant mixed lymphocyte reactions yielded third-party-reactive TCRbeta sequences as comparators for graft-donor-reactive sequences.

Sequencing was performed with immunoSEQ multiplex PCR; in TCRdb, only in-frame clones are kept and a portion is missing. The sample lists 70,000 or so clones; about 92% were seen once. A word on this clone: Its target is not known.

Findings and caveats of the study: In two subjects, few donor cells limited the measurable donor-reactive repertoire.

This CDR3 is built from 15 residues. Germline assignment: CDR1 SGHNT and CDR2 YYREEE (reference sequence). Deletions cut 0 bases from V and 0 bases from J, with 4 bases between. Thawed unstimulated PBMCs were FACS-sorted by CD3, CD4 and CD8 into two populations. This specimen was CD4+ T cells from blood, taken before liver transplant. V and J are TRBV5-4 and TRBJ2-6; D is undetermined. The clonotype was recovered from a human donor who received a liver transplant. CDR3 amino acids: CASSLDGSGANVLTF. CDR3 DNA: TGTGCCAGCAGCTTGGATGGCTCTGGGGCCAACGTCCTGACTTTC.